A single sample gave rise to the 5 T cell receptor beta chains below, sequenced in a study of read filtering for tumor transcriptome and immune sequencing. From roughly 390 ng of RNA, a library with molecular barcoded alpha/delta and beta/gamma adaptors was made. TCRdb ran MiXCR on the reads and lists one entry per CDR3 protein. Among approximately 24,000 distinct CDR3 sequences listed, 20% to 25% were seen once. Source material: a population of CD138-negative cells sorted from bone marrow. The receptors here all came from a donor aged 40 or over with multiple myeloma.

This clonotype was counted ten times or more. The V gene is TRBV29-1, the J gene TRBJ1-1; 8 nucleotides agree with TRBD1. The CDR3 has 12 amino acids. The J segment lost 7 bases and the V segment lost 6 bases, leaving 7 bases of the junction unmatched. The germline gives CDR1 SQVTM, CDR2 ANQGSEA. This chain's CDR3 is CSVRGQGLEAFF. CDR3 nucleotide sequence: TGCAGCGTGAGAGGACAGGGCCTTGAAGCTTTCTTT.

This clonotype has at least ten counts. The rearrangement links TRBV28 to TRBJ2-5, with 8 bases lining up with TRBD2. The ends lost 5 bases at V and 2 bases at J; junction bases unmatched: 4. The CDR3 is 14 residues long. Germline values: CDR1 MDHEN, CDR2 SYDVKM. The CDR3 is CASSETSEQETQYF. CDR3 nucleotide sequence: TGTGCCAGCAGTGAGACTAGCGAGCAAGAGACCCAGTACTTC.

This clonotype was seen ten or more times. The V gene is TRBV29-1, the J gene TRBJ1-1, with a possible D match to TRBD1 (6 bases). CDR1 is SQVTM, CDR2 ANQGSEA, per germline. With 8 bases removed from V and 1 base from J, the gap between germline ends came to 11 bases. There are 12 residues in the CDR3. The CDR3 DNA follows: TGCAGCTTGGGACATACGAACACTGAAGCTTTCTTT. The encoded protein is CSLGHTNTEAFF.

By sample fraction, this clonotype is medium-sized. The chain uses TRBV7-8 and TRBJ2-7; the D gene is possibly TRBD2 (6 bases). V lost 5 bases to trimming and J lost 6 bases, with 14 bases between them. Germline CDR1 and CDR2: SGHVS and FQNEAQ. The CDR3 is made up of 13 amino acids. The CDR3, as DNA: TGTGCCAGCAGCGAAGTCGAGGGAGGCGAGCAGTACTTC. Encoded protein: CASSEVEGGEQYF.

This clonotype was seen many times. This chain joins TRBV10-2 and TRBJ1-5; D is ambiguous. V shed 7 bases and J shed 2 bases, with 15 bases lying between them. The germline CDR1 and CDR2 sequences are WSHSY and SAAADI. The CDR3 loop spans 15 amino acids. The CDR3 spells CASTPSLWGNQPQHF. As DNA, the CDR3 is TGCGCCAGCACCCCCTCCCTTTGGGGCAATCAGCCCCAGCATTTT.